This T cell receptor beta chain was sequenced during a study of shared clonotypes between healthy human individuals (dated by TCRdb to 2019 to 2021). Regarding the study in general: Two women and a few men aged 18 to 49 years were included in the cohort. Per donor, three plates each were used for CD4 naive and CD4 memory, two for CD8 naive, and one for CD8 memory. The study deeply sequenced blood TCR repertoires of about 5 healthy adults to estimate repertoire size and the extent of clonotype sharing between individuals. Libraries were prepared and TCR repertoires were sequenced by different laboratories using diverse techniques, in order to increase sequencing depth and limit assay-specific biases. Leukapheresis yielded between about 0.94 and 9 billion PBMCs per donor. Study-wide findings and limitations: Compared with non-shared clonotypes, the clonotypes found in all four sorted-subset donors had higher generation probabilities. Sampling was restricted to blood, and TCR repertoires in tissues likely differ from the TCR repertoires found in blood. Pairwise subsampling led to the expectation that sequencing depth would affect the degree of clonotype sharing among donors. Sharing across a few donors was observed for about 4.8% of naive CD4, 3.5% of naive CD8, 2.3% of memory CD4, and roughly 0.4% of memory CD8 clonotypes. Incomplete sequencing was indicated by rarefaction of sorted-subset datasets, despite the large sequencing depth. Naive subsets generally had larger estimated clonotype richness than memory subsets did. The genetic and exposure-history diversity represented was limited by the small number of donors.

TCR CDR3 regions were amplified from genomic DNA by multiplex PCR using the deep immunoSEQ assay. Genomic DNA extracted from each cell subset was distributed evenly over all wells of several immunoSEQ 96-well plates, and each plate served as one replicate. For sorted subsets, around 200 ng genomic DNA, equal to about 30,000 T cell genomes, was loaded into each replicate PCR. The purified libraries were quantified using a Qubit 3.0 fluorometer, sized with a Bioanalyzer 2100, and then quantified again using the KAPA Library Quantification kit. Each immunoSEQ 96-well plate was sequenced on its own single-read 150-cycle Illumina NextSeq 550 flow cell. From the authors' description of their analysis: Because the immunoSEQ output included only junctional sequences and no quality scores, the filtering could not be the same as the filtering used for full-length reads. Sequences were annotated with PyIR, a Python wrapper for IgBLAST v1.9, using IMGT germline references to assign V/J genes and CDR3. Any read was removed if the V/J assignment was weak (E-value above 1e-6), the CDR3 was missing, or the read contained stop codons, out-of-frame junctions, or ambiguous translated residues. V3J clonotypes were defined by identical inferred V gene, J gene, and CDR3 amino acid sequence. Percentage overlap between repertoires was computed as shared unique clonotypes divided by the size of the smaller repertoire. Repertoire richness was assessed with RTK rarefaction, the Chao1 estimator, and Recon v2.1 estimates of unobserved clonotypes. Generation probabilities were computed with OLGA for all TCRbeta clonotypes obtained by the gDNA method from several donors. What TCRdb holds here is the immuneACCESS table cut down to in-frame rearrangements. Part of the clones is not present; checked against another copy, under half of the missing clones reflect an unresolved V gene, and the others are unexplained. V and J calls and clone size are as listed in that table; D and trimming were resolved from the DNA. In this sample the table shows about 2,500,000 clones, about 92% of which occur a single time. The ten largest make up around 0.15% of the sample.

A remark on this clone: Its antigen is currently not known. No much larger clonotype is one base removed from it; base qualities were not supplied.

The donors were healthy, HIV-negative adults who had no recently reported acute infections or vaccinations. All donors were Caucasian adults living in Nashville, Tennessee, USA. CD4+ T cells were enriched through magnetic negative selection, after which naive cells were positively selected on CD45RA and the remaining negative fraction served as the memory subset. Blood was collected by leukapheresis, and PBMCs were isolated by Ficoll-Histopaque density gradient centrifugation and then cryopreserved in liquid nitrogen vapor phase. Purity and quantity of every magnetically sorted T cell population were checked by analytical flow cytometry. Each sorted fraction had its genomic DNA isolated and then quantified by UV absorbance on a Nanodrop 2000c. The specimen sequenced was naive CD4+ T cells sorted from blood. The cell subset or site label corresponds to: CD45RA+ positively selected. The TCR originated in a man between 18 and 29 years old in good health.

The base sequence is TGCGCCAGCAGCTTGTTGGATAATTCACCCCTCCACTTT. Its translation reads: CASSLLDNSPLHF. Recombination linked TRBV5-1 to TRBJ1-6; the D gene cannot be named for sure. Spanning cysteine to phenylalanine, the CDR3 consists of 13 amino acids. The sequence is cut down to CDR3 DNA, 39 bases in frame from base 1. Via the germline V gene, CDR1 is SGHRS and CDR2 YFSETQ. Trimming at the junction amounts to 1 base on V and 5 bases on J, and the germline ends lie 4 bases apart.